Here is one T cell receptor beta chain with its context. Its antigen is undetermined. RNA was extracted and reverse transcribed into cDNA as the sequencing template. Data came from immunoSEQ multiplex PCR; TCRdb stores just in-frame clones and leaves some out. There are 10,000 to 15,000 clones in the sample; around 50% occur only once, and over 10% lies in the top ten. This sample is drawn from a study of CD8+ T cells in alopecia areata. About the research overall: Oral tofacitinib, 5 to 10 mg twice daily, was given in an open-label trial. Tofacitinib treatment spanned 6 to 18 months, with 6 months off drug afterward. Regarding the study as a whole: Normal skin contains resident alphabeta T cells, and these are also sequenced in scalp samples. The study found higher clonality in lesional than normal scalp, especially in alopecia totalis/universalis.

The V and J ends lost 4 bases and 7 bases respectively, with 19 bases between them. This CDR3 contains 15 residues. Germline loops: CDR1 MNHEY, CDR2 SMNVEV (reference sequence). Alopecia areata patients provided lesional scalp punch biopsies and peripheral blood. The source is a human donor with alopecia areata. Sequencing was performed on skin. This sequence joins TRBV27 and TRBJ2-5; D is ambiguous. The CDR3 DNA reads TGTGCCAGCAGTTCTGGACCGTACCCGCAAATGACCCAGTACTTC. This sequence encodes CASSSGPYPQMTQYF.